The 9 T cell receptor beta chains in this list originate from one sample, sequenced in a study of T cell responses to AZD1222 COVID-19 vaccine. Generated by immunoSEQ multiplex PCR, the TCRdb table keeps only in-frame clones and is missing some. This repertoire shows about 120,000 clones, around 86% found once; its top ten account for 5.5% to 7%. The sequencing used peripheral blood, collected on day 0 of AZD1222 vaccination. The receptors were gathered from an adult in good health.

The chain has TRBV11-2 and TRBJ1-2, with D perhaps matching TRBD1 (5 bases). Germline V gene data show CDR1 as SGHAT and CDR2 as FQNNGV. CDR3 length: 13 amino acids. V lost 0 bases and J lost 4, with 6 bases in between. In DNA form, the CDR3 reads TGTGCCAGCAGCTTAGACAGGGCCTATGGCTACACCTTC. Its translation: CASSLDRAYGYTF.

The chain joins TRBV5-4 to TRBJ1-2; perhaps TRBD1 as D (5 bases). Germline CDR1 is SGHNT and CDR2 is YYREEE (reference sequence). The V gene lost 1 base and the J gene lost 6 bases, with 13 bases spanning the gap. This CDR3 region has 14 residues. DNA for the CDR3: TGTGCCAGCAGCTTGACAGGAACTACAGATGGCTACACCTTC. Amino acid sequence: CASSLTGTTDGYTF.

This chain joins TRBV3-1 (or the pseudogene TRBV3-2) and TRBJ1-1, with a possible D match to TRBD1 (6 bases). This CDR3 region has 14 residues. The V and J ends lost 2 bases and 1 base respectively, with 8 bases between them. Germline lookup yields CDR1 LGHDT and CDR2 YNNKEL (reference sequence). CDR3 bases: TGTGCCAGCAGCCAACGGGACAAGAACACTGAAGCTTTCTTT. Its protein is CASSQRDKNTEAFF.

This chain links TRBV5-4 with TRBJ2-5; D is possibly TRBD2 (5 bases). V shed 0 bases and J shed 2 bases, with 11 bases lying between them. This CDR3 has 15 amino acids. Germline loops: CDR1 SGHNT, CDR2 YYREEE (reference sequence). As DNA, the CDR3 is TGTGCCAGCAGCTTGGTAGCCTCGGGGCAAGAGACCCAGTACTTC. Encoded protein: CASSLVASGQETQYF.

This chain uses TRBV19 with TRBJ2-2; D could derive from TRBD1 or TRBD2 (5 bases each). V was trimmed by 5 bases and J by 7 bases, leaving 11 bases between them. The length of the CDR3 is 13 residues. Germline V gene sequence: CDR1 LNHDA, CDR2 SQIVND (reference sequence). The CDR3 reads CASSVGEFGELFF. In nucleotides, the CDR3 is TGTGCCAGTAGTGTAGGGGAGTTCGGGGAGCTGTTTTTT.

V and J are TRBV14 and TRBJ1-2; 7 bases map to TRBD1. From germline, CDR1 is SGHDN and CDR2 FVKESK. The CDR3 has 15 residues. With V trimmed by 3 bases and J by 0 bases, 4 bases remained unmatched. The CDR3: CASSHRQGPNYGYTF. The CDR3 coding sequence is TGTGCCAGCAGCCACCGACAGGGCCCTAACTATGGCTACACCTTC.

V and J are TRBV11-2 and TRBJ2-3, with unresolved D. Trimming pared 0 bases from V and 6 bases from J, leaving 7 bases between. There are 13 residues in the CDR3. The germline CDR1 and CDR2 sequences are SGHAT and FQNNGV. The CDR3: CASSLDIGDTQYF. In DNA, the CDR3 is TGTGCCAGCAGCTTAGACATTGGCGATACGCAGTATTTT.

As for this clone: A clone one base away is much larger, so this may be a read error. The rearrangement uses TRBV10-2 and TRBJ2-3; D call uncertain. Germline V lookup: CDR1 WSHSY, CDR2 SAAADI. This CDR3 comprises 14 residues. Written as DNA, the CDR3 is TGCACCAGCAGTGAGCTCGAGGTCACAGATACGCAGTATTTT. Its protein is CTSSELEVTDTQYF.

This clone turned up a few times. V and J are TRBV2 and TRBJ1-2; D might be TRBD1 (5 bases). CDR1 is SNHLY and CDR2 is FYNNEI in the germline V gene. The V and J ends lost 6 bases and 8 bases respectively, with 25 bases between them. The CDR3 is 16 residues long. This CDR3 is CASRYTGTENLGGYTF. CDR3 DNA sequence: TGTGCCAGCAGATACACCGGGACGGAGAATCTAGGAGGCTACACCTTC. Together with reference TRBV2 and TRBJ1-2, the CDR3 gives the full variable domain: EPEVTQTPSHQVTQMGQEVILRCVPISNHLYFYWYRQILGQKVEFLVSFYNNEISEKSEIFDDQFSVERPDGSNFTLKIRSTKLEDSAMYFCASRYTGTENLGGYTFGSGTRLTVV.